This T cell receptor (beta chain) was captured in a study of vaccination and CD4 T cells after COVID-19 (dated by TCRdb to 2021 to 2024). Some background on the complete study: Convalescent patients had a positive SARS-CoV-2 result on nasal swab PCR, and of these patients, some 10 had mild disease and one had severe disease. In the convalescent cohort there were six males and four females, among whom were two Hispanic individuals, seven Caucasians, two Asians and one multiracial person. Two doses of either the Pfizer-BioNTech BNT162b2 vaccine (n=8) or the Moderna mRNA-1273 vaccine (n=2) were administered to participants. Post-COVID blood samples were collected from convalescent patients a median of approximately 93 days after diagnosis, with a range of roughly 35 to 180 days. Post-vaccine blood samples were collected a median of around 2.5 months after the second vaccine dose, ranging from about 13 to 250 days. The cultures were stimulated with overlapping spike peptide pools from SARS-CoV-2 and from the common cold coronaviruses HCoV-NL63, HCoV-OC43 and HCoV-229E. Control cultures used a CEFX viral epitope pool as positive control, an HIV-1 Nef peptide pool as negative control, or no peptide. In 10 COVID-19 convalescent patients and 4 infection-naive healthy vaccine recipients, researchers compared the spike-specific CD4+ TCR repertoire from before mRNA vaccination with the repertoire from after. Broader findings and caveats from the paper: Among the post-vaccine SARS-CoV-2-reactive clones in convalescent patients, a median approximately 90% showed up only after vaccination, which suggests vaccine-specific priming. Nearly all vaccine-specific clones in convalescent patients (304 of 307) were mono-reactive for SARS-CoV-2 spike rather than cross-reactive with common cold coronaviruses. The study included relatively few convalescent patients and did not analyze early timepoints after natural infection. An increase in the median number of SARS-CoV-2-reactive clonotypes from roughly 20 after infection to 38 after vaccination was observed, but the change was not found to be significant.

A remark on this clonotype: It has no known antigen specificity. No base qualities exist here, and no much larger clone lies one base off it.

The CDR3 contains 16 residues, cysteine and phenylalanine counted. Only CDR3 DNA is held: 48 bases, read in frame from base 1. The germline V gene encodes CDR1 MNHEY and CDR2 SVGEGT. Trimming leaves V shorter by 7 bases and J shorter by 4 bases, with the junction holding 5 bases beyond the gene matches. The sample's treatment or condition label is to be understood as: approximately 9-day PBMC culture with coronavirus spike peptide pools or control peptides (ViraFEST assay). The ViraFEST assay was used in the study, in which antigen-specific T cells were expanded with peptide pools and expanded clonotypes were subsequently identified by TCR sequencing. Positive SARS-CoV-2 PCR tests in the convalescent patients dated from March to December 2020, before Alpha, Beta and Delta variants emerged in the United States. PBMCs were cultured at a few million per well in IMDM supplemented with approximately 5.4% human AB serum and 9 to 10 IU/ml IL-2, with approximately 11 ug/ml peptide pools added. Half of the culture medium was replaced with fresh IL-2-containing medium on days 3 and 7. CD4+ T cells were isolated after less than twelve days of culture through negative selection using the EasySep CD4+ T cell isolation kit. PBMCs were separated from whole blood using Ficoll-Paque Plus gradient centrifugation and then either used fresh or cryopreserved at -140C. Each culture condition was generally run in triplicate wells.

Library preparation used PCR. DNA from cultured CD4+ T cells underwent TCR sequencing with the Oncomine TCR Beta short-read assay at the Johns Hopkins FTIC core. The QIAamp micro DNA kit was used to extract genomic DNA from the cultured CD4+ T cells. Oncomine TCR Beta libraries made from cultured CD4+ T cells were pooled using unique dual indexes and sequenced on an Illumina iSeq 100. The authors' analysis ran thus. Non-productive sequences were filtered out, and CDR3s that did not start with C, did not end with F or W, or were shorter than 7 amino acids were discarded. The MANAFEST web application identified antigen-specific clonotypes by comparing peptide-stimulated wells against reference wells and other culture wells. Positive clones required FDR below 0.05, an odds ratio above 5, and productive frequency above 0.1% in at least two of three replicate wells. A clonotype was classed as cross-reactive if the clonotype showed significant expansion both in SARS-CoV-2 spike wells and in at least one common cold coronavirus spike condition. CDR3 homology was assessed with Levenshtein distances (stringdist) and unrooted phylogenetic trees (ape) in R version 3.6.1. TCRdb passed the public sequencing reads through fastp at Q25 and MiXCR, retaining productive beta sequences. One record per CDR3 amino acid sequence lists the most common genes and DNA. V and J calls and clone size were set by TCRdb, not the authors. Across this sample there are roughly 14,000 distinct CDR3 sequences, with 48% seen only once. The top ten clones comprise 11% to 15% of the sample.

The chain links TRBV6-2 or TRBV6-3 with TRBJ2-3; 16 nucleotides in the junction match TRBD2. The specimen sequenced was CD4+ T cells from blood, cultured in vitro. The clonotype comes from a human donor who had recovered from COVID-19. The sequence in DNA is TGTGCCAGCACCACGGGACTAGCGGGAGGGCCAGATACGCAGTATTTT. It translates as CASTTGLAGGPDTQYF.